This T cell receptor beta chain was sequenced in a study of T-cell reconstitution after alpha-beta-depleted transplantation in children. Unique molecular identifiers featured in how the TCRbeta library was prepared. MiXCR, run by TCRdb on the PCR reads, gives a single entry per CDR3 protein. Here the sample spans hundreds of thousands of distinct CDR3 sequences, about 11% being singletons. This clonotype was seen a handful of times. Trimming shortened V by 4 bases and J by 8 bases, and 17 bases separated the two germline ends. The germline V gene has CDR1 MNHEY and CDR2 SMNVEV (reference sequence). CDR3 length: 14 amino acids.

The sequence came from a human donor who donated a stem cell graft to a child with acute myeloid leukemia. Sample: PBMCs from the stem cell graft donor, taken from the stem cell graft. V and J are TRBV27 and TRBJ1-2; D not certain. The DNA of the CDR3 is TGTGCCAGCAGTTCTCATAGATCCCCGTGGGGCTACACCTTC. Protein sequence: CASSSHRSPWGYTF.